Listed below are T cell receptor beta chains from one sample, sequenced in a study of T cell responses to AZD1222 COVID-19 vaccine. Profiling relied on immunoSEQ multiplex PCR, and the TCRdb table lists in-frame clones only, not all of them. Of about 110,000 clones in the sample, less than 90% were seen once. Sequencing used peripheral blood, obtained on day 0 of AZD1222 vaccination. These receptors originate from an adult in good health. Both conserved end residues are part of each CDR3. D genes are given only for firm matches. A row's size may be missing; if present it is once, few, many or a size class.

V: TRBV18; D: TRBD2; size: NA; J: TRBJ2-7; DNA: TGTGCCAGCTCGGCTAGCGGGGGCCGCTCCTACGAGCAGTACTTC; CDR3: CASSASGGRSYEQYF
V: TRBV11-2; D: NA; size: NA; J: TRBJ2-7; DNA: TGTGCCAGCAGCTTAGCCGCAGGACCGAGCTCCTACGAGCAGTACTTC; CDR3: CASSLAAGPSSYEQYF
V: TRBV28; D: NA; size: NA; J: TRBJ1-2; DNA: TGTGCCAGCAGTTTTGGGTTTTTATGGGGCAGGGAGAACTATGGCTACACCTTC; CDR3: CASSFGFLWGRENYGYTF
V: TRBV6-5; D: NA; size: NA; J: TRBJ1-3; DNA: TGTGCCAGCAGTTACCTATCTGGAAACACCATATATTTT; CDR3: CASSYLSGNTIYF
V: TRBV19; D: NA; size: NA; J: TRBJ1-2; DNA: TGTGCCAGCATAGGGCAGGGAGGCGGCTACACCTTC; CDR3: CASIGQGGGYTF
V: TRBV6-5; D: NA; size: once; J: TRBJ1-1; DNA: TGTGCCAGCAGTTACGTTCCGAACACTGAAGCTTTCTTT; CDR3: CASSYVPNTEAFF
V: TRBV5-1; D: TRBD1; size: NA; J: TRBJ2-2; DNA: TGCGCCAGCAGCACTGGACAGGGGGCCGCCGGGGAGCTGTTTTTT; CDR3: CASSTGQGAAGELFF
V: TRBV27; D: NA; size: few; J: TRBJ2-3; DNA: TGTGCCAGCAGTTTCTCCCCTAGCACAGATACGCAGTATTTT; CDR3: CASSFSPSTDTQYF
V: TRBV5-1; D: NA; size: NA; J: TRBJ2-2; DNA: TGCGCCAGCAGCTTTGGGGACGTAAACACCGGGGAGCTGTTTTTT; CDR3: CASSFGDVNTGELFF
V: TRBV10-2; D: NA; size: NA; J: TRBJ1-3; DNA: TGCGCCAGCATCGAGGGTAGCTCTGGAAACACCATATATTTT; CDR3: CASIEGSSGNTIYF
V: TRBV28; D: NA; size: NA; J: TRBJ2-6; DNA: TGTGCCAGCCGCCTCTCTGGGGCCAACGTCCTGACTTTC; CDR3: CASRLSGANVLTF
V: TRBV6-1; D: NA; size: NA; J: TRBJ2-7; DNA: TGTGCCAGCAGTGAGATAACAGCGTACGAGCAGTACTTC; CDR3: CASSEITAYEQYF
V: TRBV29-1; D: NA; size: NA; J: TRBJ1-1; DNA: TGCAGCGTTGAAGGGTATATAGGCACTGAAGCTTTCTTT; CDR3: CSVEGYIGTEAFF
V: TRBV14; D: NA; size: NA; J: TRBJ1-6; DNA: TGTGCCAGCAGCCGATACACAGGGAGCTCCTATAATTCACCCCTCCACTTT; CDR3: CASSRYTGSSYNSPLHF
V: TRBV12-3/TRBV12-4; D: NA; size: NA; J: TRBJ1-1; DNA: TGTGCCAGCAGCGTATCAGCCTTTCGAGCTTTCTTT; CDR3: CASSVSAFRAFF
V: TRBV19; D: NA; size: NA; J: TRBJ2-5; DNA: TGTGCCAGTAGTAGTACACCTCGTTCGGGCCAGTACTTC; CDR3: CASSSTPRSGQYF
V: TRBV6-4; D: NA; size: NA; J: TRBJ2-3; DNA: TGTGCCAGCAGCGAGGGGACTAGCACAGATACGCAGTATTTT; CDR3: CASSEGTSTDTQYF
V: TRBV10-1; D: NA; size: NA; J: TRBJ2-5; DNA: TGCGCCAGTTCCGACCGGGACACCCAAGAGACCCAGTACTTC; CDR3: CASSDRDTQETQYF
V: TRBV7-2; D: NA; size: once; J: TRBJ2-7; DNA: TGTGCCAGCAGCTTTACAGGAGGTGGCTACGAGCAGTACTTC; CDR3: CASSFTGGGYEQYF
V: TRBV7-2; D: NA; size: NA; J: TRBJ2-7; DNA: TGTGCCAGCAGCCTCAAGGAGGGGGGGATTTACGAGCAGTACTTC; CDR3: CASSLKEGGIYEQYF
V: TRBV19; D: TRBD1; size: NA; J: TRBJ2-5; DNA: TGTGCCAGTAGTCCTCAGGGACAGGGGCGCCCGGTTGGCCAAGAGACCCAGTACTTC; CDR3: CASSPQGQGRPVGQETQYF
V: TRBV5-4; D: TRBD2; size: NA; J: TRBJ2-1; DNA: TGTGCCAGCAGCCCGGGACTAGCGGGGGCCTACAATGAGCAGTTCTTC; CDR3: CASSPGLAGAYNEQFF
V: TRBV5-4; D: TRBD1; size: NA; J: TRBJ1-2; DNA: TGTGCCAGCAGCTTGGAGGGGACAGGGAGTAACTATGGCTACACCTTC; CDR3: CASSLEGTGSNYGYTF
V: TRBV18; D: NA; size: NA; J: TRBJ2-3; DNA: TGTGCCAGCTCACCAGAGACCCGGGGGACGCAGTATTTT; CDR3: CASSPETRGTQYF
V: TRBV27; D: NA; size: NA; J: TRBJ1-2; DNA: TGTGCCAGCAGTTTGAGTGTCCACTATGGCTACACCTTC; CDR3: CASSLSVHYGYTF
V: TRBV5-1; D: NA; size: NA; J: TRBJ1-5; DNA: TGCGCCAGCAGGCCTCGAAACAATCAGCCCCAGCATTTT; CDR3: CASRPRNNQPQHF
V: TRBV28; D: NA; size: NA; J: TRBJ2-5; DNA: TGTGCCAGCAGTTTAGCACACGAGACCCAGTACTTC; CDR3: CASSLAHETQYF
V: TRBV18; D: TRBD1; size: NA; J: TRBJ2-7; DNA: TGTGCCAGCTCACCACCGGGGGCAGGGGGTTTAGGCGAGCAGTACTTC; CDR3: CASSPPGAGGLGEQYF
V: TRBV7-9; D: NA; size: NA; J: TRBJ1-2; DNA: TGTGCCAGCAGCCTAAACTGGGGTAACTATGGCTACACCTTC; CDR3: CASSLNWGNYGYTF
V: TRBV5-4; D: NA; size: NA; J: TRBJ1-2; DNA: TGTGCCAGCAGCTTGCCCGGGGCCCTAAACTATGGCTACACCTTC; CDR3: CASSLPGALNYGYTF
V: TRBV29-1; D: NA; size: NA; J: TRBJ2-3; DNA: TGCAGCGTTGAACTGTTAGGGGCAGGGCCCGGCACAGATACGCAGTATTTT; CDR3: CSVELLGAGPGTDTQYF
V: TRBV7-9; D: TRBD2; size: NA; J: TRBJ2-1; DNA: TGTGCCAGCAGCTTATTTGGGACTAGCGGGAGTAGGGGTTACAATGAGCAGTTCTTC; CDR3: CASSLFGTSGSRGYNEQFF
V: TRBV28; D: NA; size: NA; J: TRBJ2-3; DNA: TGTGCCAGCAGTTTATTGGGGGAGGATAGGGCAGATACGCAGTATTTT; CDR3: CASSLLGEDRADTQYF
V: TRBV4-3; D: NA; size: NA; J: TRBJ2-3; DNA: TGCGCCAGCAGCCAAGACAGGGGCCCAGATACGCAGTATTTT; CDR3: CASSQDRGPDTQYF
V: TRBV5-5; D: NA; size: NA; J: TRBJ2-3; DNA: TGTGCCAGCAGCTTGGTGCCAGATACGCAGTATTTT; CDR3: CASSLVPDTQYF
V: TRBV20-1; D: TRBD2; size: NA; J: TRBJ2-7; DNA: TGCAGTGCTAGTTCCAGCGGGAACCGCTACGAGCAGTACTTC; CDR3: CSASSSGNRYEQYF
V: TRBV10-3; D: NA; size: NA; J: TRBJ2-7; DNA: TGTGCCATCAGTGATCGAGTTTCTACCTACGAGCAGTACTTC; CDR3: CAISDRVSTYEQYF
V: TRBV11-2; D: NA; size: NA; J: TRBJ1-5; DNA: TGTGCCAGCAGCTTAGAGAGGGATCAGCCCCAGCATTTT; CDR3: CASSLERDQPQHF
V: TRBV2; D: NA; size: NA; J: TRBJ1-6; DNA: TGTGCCAGCGGTGAAAGGGAGAGCTCCTATAATTCACCCCTCCACTTT; CDR3: CASGERESSYNSPLHF
V: TRBV4-2; D: TRBD1; size: NA; J: TRBJ2-1; DNA: TGTGCCAGCAGCCAAGGGTCCGGGACAGGATCCGCGGGTGAGCAGTTCTTC; CDR3: CASSQGSGTGSAGEQFF
V: TRBV7-9; D: NA; size: NA; J: TRBJ2-1; DNA: TGTGCCAGCAGCTTAGAGCCCGCTCTCAATGAGTACAATGAGCAGTTCTTC; CDR3: CASSLEPALNEYNEQFF
V: TRBV7-6; D: TRBD2; size: NA; J: TRBJ2-7; DNA: TGTGCCAGCAGCTTAGGTGGGCCCGGGACTAGCCTCGAGCAGTACTTC; CDR3: CASSLGGPGTSLEQYF
V: TRBV18; D: TRBD1; size: once; J: TRBJ1-3; DNA: TGTGCCAGCTCACTGCTCGGGACAGGCACATCAAGGGACTCTGGAAACACCATATATTTT; CDR3: CASSLLGTGTSRDSGNTIYF
V: TRBV11-2; D: NA; size: NA; J: TRBJ2-1; DNA: TGTGCCAGCAGCTCGGGGGGCTCCCTGAACAATGAGCAGTTCTTC; CDR3: CASSSGGSLNNEQFF
V: TRBV21-1; D: NA; size: NA; J: TRBJ2-7; DNA: TGTGCCAGCAGCAATCGATCTAACAGTAGAACCTACGAGCAGTACTTC; CDR3: CASSNRSNSRTYEQYF
V: TRBV11-3; D: NA; size: NA; J: TRBJ2-7; DNA: TGTGCCAGCAGCCTCCAGGGGGCGGGAGAACTACTCCAGTACTTC; CDR3: CASSLQGAGELLQYF
V: TRBV5-1; D: TRBD1; size: once; J: TRBJ2-3; DNA: TGCGCCAGCAGCTTCGACGGGACAGTCACAGATACGCAGTATTTT; CDR3: CASSFDGTVTDTQYF
V: TRBV4-1; D: NA; size: NA; J: TRBJ1-2; DNA: TGCGCCAGCAGCCAAGTGGGGGGGGACTATGGCTACACCTTC; CDR3: CASSQVGGDYGYTF
V: TRBV11-3; D: NA; size: few; J: TRBJ2-7; DNA: TGTGCCAGCAGCTTAAGGGACACATACTACGAGCAGTACTTC; CDR3: CASSLRDTYYEQYF
V: TRBV27; D: NA; size: NA; J: TRBJ2-7; DNA: TGTGCCACAATGGACTTGACCTACGAGCAGTACTTC; CDR3: CATMDLTYEQYF
V: TRBV7-9; D: NA; size: NA; J: TRBJ1-1; DNA: TGTGCCAGCAGCTTGCAGGGGTTCAACACTGAAGCTTTCTTT; CDR3: CASSLQGFNTEAFF
V: TRBV11-3; D: TRBD1; size: NA; J: TRBJ2-2; DNA: TGTGCCAGCAGATGGACAGGGGCACGGACCGGGGAGCTGTTTTTT; CDR3: CASRWTGARTGELFF
V: TRBV2; D: NA; size: NA; J: TRBJ2-1; DNA: TGTGCCAGCAGTTGGCCGAGGGATGAGCAGTTCTTC; CDR3: CASSWPRDEQFF
V: TRBV11-3; D: NA; size: NA; J: TRBJ2-7; DNA: TGTGCCAGCAGCGGGATAGCGCCTTCCTACGAGCAGTACTTC; CDR3: CASSGIAPSYEQYF
V: TRBV18; D: TRBD1; size: NA; J: TRBJ1-5; DNA: TGTGCCAGCTCACCGCGGGGGGACAGGGGCAATCAGCCCCAGCATTTT; CDR3: CASSPRGDRGNQPQHF
V: TRBV9; D: NA; size: NA; J: TRBJ2-7; DNA: TGTGCCAGCAGCGTTGCGGGGCAGGGAGGTTACGAGCAGTACTTC; CDR3: CASSVAGQGGYEQYF
V: TRBV5-1; D: TRBD2; size: NA; J: TRBJ2-2; DNA: TGCGCCAGCAGCTCCCCCAATCTAGCGGGGGGTTTCACCGGGGAGCTGTTTTTT; CDR3: CASSSPNLAGGFTGELFF
V: TRBV5-1; D: TRBD1; size: NA; J: TRBJ1-6; DNA: TGCGCCAGCAGCTTGGGAGGAGGGTCGGGACAGGGTGATTCACCCCTCCACTTT; CDR3: CASSLGGGSGQGDSPLHF
V: TRBV7-2; D: NA; size: NA; J: TRBJ1-5; DNA: TGTGCCAGCAGCCTCAGAGGGGGGTCTAGCAATCAGCCCCAGCATTTT; CDR3: CASSLRGGSSNQPQHF